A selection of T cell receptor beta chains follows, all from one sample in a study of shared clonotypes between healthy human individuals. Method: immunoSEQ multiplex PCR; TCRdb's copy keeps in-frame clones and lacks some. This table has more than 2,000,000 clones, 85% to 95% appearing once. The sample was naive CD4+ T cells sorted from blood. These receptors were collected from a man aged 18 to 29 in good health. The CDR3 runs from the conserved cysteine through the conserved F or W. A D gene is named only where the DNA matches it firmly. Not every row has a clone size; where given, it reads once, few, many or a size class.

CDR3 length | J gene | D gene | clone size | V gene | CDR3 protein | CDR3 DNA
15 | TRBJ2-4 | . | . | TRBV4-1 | CASSQVDKSKNIQYF | TGCGCCAGCAGCCAAGTTGACAAATCCAAAAACATTCAGTACTTC
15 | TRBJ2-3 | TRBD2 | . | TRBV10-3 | CAIRLAGGIADTQYF | TGTGCCATCAGACTAGCGGGAGGGATCGCAGATACGCAGTATTTT
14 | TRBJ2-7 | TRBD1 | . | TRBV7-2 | CASSLGTGPYEQYF | TGTGCCAGCAGCTTGGGGACAGGTCCCTACGAGCAGTACTTC
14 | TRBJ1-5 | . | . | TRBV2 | CASSRSGTNQPQHF | TGTGCCAGCAGTCGTTCAGGGACGAATCAGCCCCAGCATTTT
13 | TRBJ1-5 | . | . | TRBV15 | CATSSWGNQPQHF | TGTGCCACCAGCAGTTGGGGGAATCAGCCCCAGCATTTT
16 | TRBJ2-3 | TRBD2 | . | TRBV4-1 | CASSQDIAGGSDTQYF | TGCGCCAGCAGCCAAGATATAGCGGGGGGATCAGATACGCAGTATTTT
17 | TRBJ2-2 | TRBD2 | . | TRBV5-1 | CASSLIELAGRTGELFF | TGCGCCAGCAGCTTAATCGAGCTAGCGGGGCGCACCGGGGAGCTGTTTTTT
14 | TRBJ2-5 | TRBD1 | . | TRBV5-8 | CASSLDRGMETQYF | TGTGCCAGCAGCTTGGACAGGGGGATGGAGACCCAGTACTTC
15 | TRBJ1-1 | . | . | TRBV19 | CASSPPRGAGTEAFF | TGTGCCAGTAGTCCTCCTCGGGGCGCGGGGACTGAAGCTTTCTTT
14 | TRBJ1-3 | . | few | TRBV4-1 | CASSQREMENTIYF | TGCGCCAGCAGCCAAAGGGAAATGGAAAACACCATATATTTT
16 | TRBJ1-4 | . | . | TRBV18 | CASSPPGGRPNEKLFF | TGTGCCAGCTCACCACCGGGGGGAAGGCCTAATGAAAAACTGTTTTTT
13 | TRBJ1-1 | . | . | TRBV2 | CASSEDLAGEAFF | TGTGCCAGCAGTGAAGACCTAGCGGGGGAAGCTTTCTTT
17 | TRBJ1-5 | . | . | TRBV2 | CASSVGSGFRGNQPQHF | TGTGCCAGCAGTGTCGGTTCAGGGTTCCGTGGCAATCAGCCCCAGCATTTT
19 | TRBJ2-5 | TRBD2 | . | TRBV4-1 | CASSQDLLAGGWYQETQYF | TGCGCCAGCAGCCAAGATCTGCTAGCGGGGGGTTGGTACCAAGAGACCCAGTACTTC
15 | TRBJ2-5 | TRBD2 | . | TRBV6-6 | CASRGLASGHWTQYF | TGTGCCAGCAGGGGGCTGGCTAGCGGCCATTGGACCCAGTACTTC
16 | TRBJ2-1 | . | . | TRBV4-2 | CASSLATGSSYNEQFF | TGTGCCAGCAGCCTTGCGACTGGGAGCTCCTACAATGAGCAGTTCTTC
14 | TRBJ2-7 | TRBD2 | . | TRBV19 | CASKRDRFSYEQYF | TGTGCCAGCAAGCGGGATCGCTTCTCCTACGAGCAGTACTTC
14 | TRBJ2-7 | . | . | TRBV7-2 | CASSFRGHTYEQYF | TGTGCCAGCAGCTTCCGGGGCCACACCTACGAGCAGTACTTC
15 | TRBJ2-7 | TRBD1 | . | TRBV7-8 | CASSPRDRINYEQYF | TGTGCCAGCAGCCCCCGGGACAGGATTAACTACGAGCAGTACTTC
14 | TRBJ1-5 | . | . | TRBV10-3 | CAISESQIKQPQHF | TGTGCCATCAGTGAGTCCCAGATTAAGCAGCCCCAGCATTTT
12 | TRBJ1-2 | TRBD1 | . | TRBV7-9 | CASSQGQGGYTF | TGTGCCAGCAGCCAGGGACAGGGTGGCTACACCTTC
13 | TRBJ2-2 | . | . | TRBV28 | CASSLPLVGELFF | TGTGCCAGCAGTTTACCCCTAGTGGGGGAGCTGTTTTTT
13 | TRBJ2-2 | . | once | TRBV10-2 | CASCRTNTGELFF | TGCGCCAGCTGCCGTACGAACACCGGGGAGCTGTTTTTT
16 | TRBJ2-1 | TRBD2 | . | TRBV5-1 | CASSSLGAGGNNEQFF | TGCGCCAGCAGCTCGCTCGGAGCGGGGGGTAACAATGAGCAGTTCTTC
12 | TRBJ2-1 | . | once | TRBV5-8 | CASSRDGLRQFF | TGTGCCAGCAGTCGAGACGGTTTGAGGCAGTTCTTC
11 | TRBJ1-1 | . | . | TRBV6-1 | CASSQGAEAFF | TGTGCCAGCAGTCAGGGTGCCGAAGCTTTCTTT
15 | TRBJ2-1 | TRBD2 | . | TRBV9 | CASSVGGSGFDEQFF | TGTGCCAGCAGCGTAGGCGGGAGTGGTTTCGATGAGCAGTTCTTC
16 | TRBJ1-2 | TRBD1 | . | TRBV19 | CASSSGQGNANYGYTF | TGTGCCAGTAGTTCCGGACAGGGGAACGCTAACTATGGCTACACCTTC
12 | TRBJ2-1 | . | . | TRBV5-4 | CASSSPLDEQFF | TGTGCCAGCAGCTCGCCCCTGGATGAGCAGTTCTTC
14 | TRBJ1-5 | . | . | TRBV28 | CASSFGTKNQPQHF | TGTGCCAGCAGTTTTGGGACCAAGAATCAGCCCCAGCATTTT
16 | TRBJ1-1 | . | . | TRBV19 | CASSIGLRVGDTEAFF | TGTGCCAGTAGTATTGGGCTTCGGGTAGGGGACACTGAAGCTTTCTTT
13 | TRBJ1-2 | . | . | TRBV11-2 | CASSSGTGSGYTF | TGTGCCAGCAGTTCGGGGACCGGGTCGGGCTACACCTTC
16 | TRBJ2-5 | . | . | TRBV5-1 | CASSTQGGTVQETQYF | TGCGCCAGCTCAACCCAGGGCGGGACAGTCCAAGAGACCCAGTACTTC
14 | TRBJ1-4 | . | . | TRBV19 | CASSIAGHNEKLFF | TGTGCCAGTAGTATAGCGGGCCACAATGAAAAACTGTTTTTT
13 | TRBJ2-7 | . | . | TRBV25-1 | CASRGELSYEQYF | TGTGCCAGCAGGGGAGAACTTTCCTACGAGCAGTACTTC
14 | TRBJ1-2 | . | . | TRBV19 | CASSIGQGSVGYTF | TGTGCCAGTAGTATCGGGCAGGGGTCCGTCGGCTACACCTTC
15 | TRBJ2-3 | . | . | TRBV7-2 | CASSSVRGQADTQYF | TGTGCCAGCAGCTCCGTTCGGGGGCAGGCAGATACGCAGTATTTT
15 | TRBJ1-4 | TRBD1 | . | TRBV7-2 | CASSLQGQGNEKLFF | TGTGCCAGCAGCTTACAGGGACAGGGTAATGAAAAACTGTTTTTT
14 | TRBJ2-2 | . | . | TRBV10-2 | CASRDQAGGGELFF | TGCGCCAGCAGGGACCAGGCGGGTGGCGGGGAGCTGTTTTTT
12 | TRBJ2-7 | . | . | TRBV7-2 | CASSPVGGEQYF | TGTGCCAGCAGCCCCGTCGGCGGCGAGCAGTACTTC
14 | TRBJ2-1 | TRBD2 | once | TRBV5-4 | CASRSGTSSAEQFF | TGTGCCAGCAGGTCCGGGACTAGCTCTGCTGAGCAGTTCTTC
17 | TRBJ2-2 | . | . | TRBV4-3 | CASSRREAASVAGELFF | TGCGCCAGCAGCCGCAGAGAGGCTGCTAGCGTCGCCGGGGAGCTGTTTTTT
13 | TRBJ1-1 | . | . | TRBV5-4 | CASSLADSHVAFF | TGTGCCAGCAGCTTGGCGGACAGCCACGTAGCTTTCTTT